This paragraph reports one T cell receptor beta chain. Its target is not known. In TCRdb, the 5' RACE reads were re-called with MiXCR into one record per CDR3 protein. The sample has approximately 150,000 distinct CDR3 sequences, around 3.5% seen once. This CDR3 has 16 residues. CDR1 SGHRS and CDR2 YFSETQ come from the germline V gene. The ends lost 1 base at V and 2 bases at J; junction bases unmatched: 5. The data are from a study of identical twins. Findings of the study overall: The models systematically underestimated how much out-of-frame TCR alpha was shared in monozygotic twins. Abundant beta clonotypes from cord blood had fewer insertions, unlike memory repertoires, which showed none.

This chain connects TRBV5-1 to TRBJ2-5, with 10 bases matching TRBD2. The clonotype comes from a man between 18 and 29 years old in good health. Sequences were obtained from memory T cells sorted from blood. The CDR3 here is CASSLRTSGKQETQYF. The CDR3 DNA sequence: TGCGCCAGCAGCTTGAGGACTAGCGGAAAACAAGAGACCCAGTACTTC. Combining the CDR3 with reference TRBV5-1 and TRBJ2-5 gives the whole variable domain KAGVTQTPRYLIKTRGQQVTLSCSPISGHRSVSWYQQTPGQGLQFLFEYFSETQRNKGNFPGRFSGRQFSNSRSEMNVSTLELGDSALYLCASSLRTSGKQETQYFGPGTRLLVL.